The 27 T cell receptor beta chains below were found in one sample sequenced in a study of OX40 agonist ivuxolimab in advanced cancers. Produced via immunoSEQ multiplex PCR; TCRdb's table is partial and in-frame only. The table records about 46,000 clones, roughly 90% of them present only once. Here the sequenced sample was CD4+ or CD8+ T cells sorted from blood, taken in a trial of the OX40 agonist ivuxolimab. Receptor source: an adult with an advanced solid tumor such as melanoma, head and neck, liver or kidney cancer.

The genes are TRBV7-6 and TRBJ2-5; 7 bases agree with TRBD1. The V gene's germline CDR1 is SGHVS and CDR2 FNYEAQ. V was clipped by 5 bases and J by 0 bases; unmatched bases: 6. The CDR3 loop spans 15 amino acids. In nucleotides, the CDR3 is TGTGCCAGCAGCCCCCGGGACAGCAACCAAGAGACCCAGTACTTC. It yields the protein CASSPRDSNQETQYF.

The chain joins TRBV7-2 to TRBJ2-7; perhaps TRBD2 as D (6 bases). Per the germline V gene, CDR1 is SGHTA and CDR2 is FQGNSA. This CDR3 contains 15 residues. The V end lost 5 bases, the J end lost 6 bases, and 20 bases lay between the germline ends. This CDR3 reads CASSRTPGAASEQYF. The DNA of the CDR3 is TGTGCCAGCAGCCGTACCCCGGGAGCAGCCTCCGAGCAGTACTTC.

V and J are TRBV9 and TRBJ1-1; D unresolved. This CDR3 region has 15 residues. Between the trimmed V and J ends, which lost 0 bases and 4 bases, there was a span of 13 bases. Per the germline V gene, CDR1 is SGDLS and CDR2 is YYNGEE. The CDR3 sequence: CASSVGVVISTEAFF. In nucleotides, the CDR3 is TGTGCCAGCAGCGTAGGGGTGGTAATAAGCACTGAAGCTTTCTTT. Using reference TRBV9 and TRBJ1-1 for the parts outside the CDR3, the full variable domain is DSGVTQTPKHLITATGQRVTLRCSPRSGDLSVYWYQQSLDQGLQFLIQYYNGEERAKGNILERFSAQQFPDLHSELNLSSLELGDSALYFCASSVGVVISTEAFFGQGTRLTVV.

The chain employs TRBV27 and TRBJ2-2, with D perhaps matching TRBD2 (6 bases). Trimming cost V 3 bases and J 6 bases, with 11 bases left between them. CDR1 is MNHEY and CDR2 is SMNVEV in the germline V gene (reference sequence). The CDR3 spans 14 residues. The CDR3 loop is CASSFGTFAGELFF. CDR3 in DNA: TGTGCCAGCAGTTTCGGGACTTTTGCCGGGGAGCTGTTTTTT.

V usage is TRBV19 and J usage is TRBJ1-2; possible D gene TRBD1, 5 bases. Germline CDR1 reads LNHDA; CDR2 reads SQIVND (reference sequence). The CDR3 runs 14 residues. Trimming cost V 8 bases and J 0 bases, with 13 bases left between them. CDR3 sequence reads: CASRDFLANYGYTF. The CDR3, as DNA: TGTGCCAGTCGGGACTTTTTGGCTAACTATGGCTACACCTTC. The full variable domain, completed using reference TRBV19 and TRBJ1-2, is DGGITQSPKYLFRKEGQNVTLSCEQNLNHDAMYWYRQDPGQGLRLIYYSQIVNDFQKGDIAEGYSVSREKKESFPLTVTSAQKNPTAFYLCASRDFLANYGYTFGSGTRLTVV.

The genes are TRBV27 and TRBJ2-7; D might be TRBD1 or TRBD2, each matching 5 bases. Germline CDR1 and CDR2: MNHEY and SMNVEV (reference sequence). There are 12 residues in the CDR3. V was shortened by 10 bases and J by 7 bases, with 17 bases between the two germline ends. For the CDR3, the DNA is TGTGCCACCCATGGGGCTAGCTTTGAGCAGTACTTC. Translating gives CATHGASFEQYF.

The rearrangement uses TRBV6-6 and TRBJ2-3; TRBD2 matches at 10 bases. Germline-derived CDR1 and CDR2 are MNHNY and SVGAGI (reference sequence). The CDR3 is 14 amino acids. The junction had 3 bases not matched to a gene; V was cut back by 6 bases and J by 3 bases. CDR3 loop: CASRGLAATDTQYF. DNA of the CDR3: TGTGCCAGCAGAGGACTAGCGGCTACAGATACGCAGTATTTT.

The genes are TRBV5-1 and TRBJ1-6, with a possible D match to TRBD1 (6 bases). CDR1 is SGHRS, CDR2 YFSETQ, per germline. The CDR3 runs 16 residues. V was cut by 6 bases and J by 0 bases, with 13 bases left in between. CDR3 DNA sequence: TGCGCCAGCAACCCGGGACAAAGCTCCTATAATTCACCCCTCCACTTT. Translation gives CASNPGQSSYNSPLHF.

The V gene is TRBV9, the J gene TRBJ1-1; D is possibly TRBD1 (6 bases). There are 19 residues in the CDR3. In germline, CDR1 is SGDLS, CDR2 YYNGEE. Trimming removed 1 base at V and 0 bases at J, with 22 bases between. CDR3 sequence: CASSVTSPEGGIMNTEAFF. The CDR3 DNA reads TGTGCCAGCAGCGTAACCTCGCCCGAAGGGGGTATAATGAACACTGAAGCTTTCTTT.

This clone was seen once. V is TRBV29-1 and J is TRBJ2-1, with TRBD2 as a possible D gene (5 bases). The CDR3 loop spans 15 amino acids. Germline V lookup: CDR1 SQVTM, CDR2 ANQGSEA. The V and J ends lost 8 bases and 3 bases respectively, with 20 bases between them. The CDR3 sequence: CSFPGLGRDYNEQFF. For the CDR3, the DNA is TGCAGCTTTCCGGGGTTAGGACGGGACTACAATGAGCAGTTCTTC.

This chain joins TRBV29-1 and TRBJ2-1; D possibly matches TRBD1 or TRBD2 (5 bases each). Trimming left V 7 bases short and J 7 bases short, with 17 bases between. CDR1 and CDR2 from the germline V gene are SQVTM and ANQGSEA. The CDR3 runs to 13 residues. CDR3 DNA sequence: TGCAGCGAGAAAGACGGGGCCACTAATGAGCAGTTCTTC. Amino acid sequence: CSEKDGATNEQFF.

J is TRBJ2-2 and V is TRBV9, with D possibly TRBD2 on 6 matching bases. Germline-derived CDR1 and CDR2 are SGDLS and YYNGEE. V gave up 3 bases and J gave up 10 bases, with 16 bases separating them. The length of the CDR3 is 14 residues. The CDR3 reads CASSGRLVPAELFF. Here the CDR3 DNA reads TGTGCCAGCAGCGGCCGACTAGTTCCCGCGGAGCTGTTTTTT.

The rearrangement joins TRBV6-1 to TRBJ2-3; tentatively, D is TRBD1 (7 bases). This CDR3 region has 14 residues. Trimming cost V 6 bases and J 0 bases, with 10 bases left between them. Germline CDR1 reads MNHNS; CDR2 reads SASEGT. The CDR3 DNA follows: TGTGCCAGCAGGGGGGGACAGAGCACAGATACGCAGTATTTT. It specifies CASRGGQSTDTQYF.

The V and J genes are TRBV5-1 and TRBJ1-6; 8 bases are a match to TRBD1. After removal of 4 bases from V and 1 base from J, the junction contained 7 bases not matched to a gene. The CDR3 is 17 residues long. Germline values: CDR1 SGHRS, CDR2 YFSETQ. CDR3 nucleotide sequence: TGCGCCAGCAGCCAAGGACAGGGATTGTCCTATAATTCACCCCTCCACTTT. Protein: CASSQGQGLSYNSPLHF.

CDR3 residues: CASSYSIRIRYNEQFF. CDR3 nucleotide sequence: TGTGCCAGCAGTTACTCGATACGAATCCGATACAATGAGCAGTTCTTC. The genes are TRBV6-5 and TRBJ2-1; D remains unclear. Germline CDR1 reads MNHEY; CDR2 reads SVGAGI. The CDR3 has 16 residues. Trimming took off 0 bases at V and 4 bases at J, with 13 bases between the two ends.

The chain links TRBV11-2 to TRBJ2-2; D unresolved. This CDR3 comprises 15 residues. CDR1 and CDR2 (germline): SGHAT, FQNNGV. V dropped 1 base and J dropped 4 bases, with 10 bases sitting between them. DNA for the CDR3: TGTGCCAGCAGCTTAGGATGGGCAGCCACCGGGGAGCTGTTTTTT. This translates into CASSLGWAATGELFF.

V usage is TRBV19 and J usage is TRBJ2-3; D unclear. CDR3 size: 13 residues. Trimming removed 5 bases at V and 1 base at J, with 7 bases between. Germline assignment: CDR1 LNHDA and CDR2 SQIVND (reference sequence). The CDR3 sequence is CASSQAGTDTQYF. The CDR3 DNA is TGTGCCAGTAGTCAGGCAGGCACAGATACGCAGTATTTT.

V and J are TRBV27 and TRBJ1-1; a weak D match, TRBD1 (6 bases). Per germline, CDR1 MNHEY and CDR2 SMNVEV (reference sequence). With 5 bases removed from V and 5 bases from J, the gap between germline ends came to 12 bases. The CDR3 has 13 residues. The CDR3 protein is CASSLARGTEAFF. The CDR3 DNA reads TGTGCCAGCAGTCTCGCGAGGGGGACTGAAGCTTTCTTT.

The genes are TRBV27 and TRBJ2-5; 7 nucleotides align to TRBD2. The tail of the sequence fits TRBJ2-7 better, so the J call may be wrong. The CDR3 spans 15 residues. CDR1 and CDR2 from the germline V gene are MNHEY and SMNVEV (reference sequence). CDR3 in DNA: TGTGCCAGCAGTTTATCGGCGGGAGCCCCCTACGAGCAGTACTTC. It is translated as CASSLSAGAPYEQYF.

The CDR3 spells CATRGLAGEGLSYEQYF. CDR3 sequence (DNA): TGTGCCACACGGGGACTAGCGGGAGAGGGGTTATCCTACGAGCAGTACTTC. The chain couples TRBV28 to TRBJ2-7, with TRBD2 matching 14 bases. Germline CDR1 reads MDHEN; CDR2 reads SYDVKM. The ends lost 10 bases at V and 1 base at J; junction bases unmatched: 12. This CDR3 is built from 17 residues.

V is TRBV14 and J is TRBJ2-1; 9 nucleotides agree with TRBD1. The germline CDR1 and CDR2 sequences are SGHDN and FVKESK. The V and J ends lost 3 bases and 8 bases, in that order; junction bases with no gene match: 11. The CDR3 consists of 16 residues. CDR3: CASSQRGTGFIDEQFF. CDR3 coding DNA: TGTGCCAGCAGCCAGAGAGGGACAGGGTTTATTGATGAGCAGTTCTTC.

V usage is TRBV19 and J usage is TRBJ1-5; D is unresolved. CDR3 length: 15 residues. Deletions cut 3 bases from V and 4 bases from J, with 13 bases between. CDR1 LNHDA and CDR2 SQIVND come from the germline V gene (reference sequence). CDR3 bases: TGTGCCAGTAGTATTCTGAGCTCGGGAAATCAGCCCCAGCATTTT. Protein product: CASSILSSGNQPQHF.

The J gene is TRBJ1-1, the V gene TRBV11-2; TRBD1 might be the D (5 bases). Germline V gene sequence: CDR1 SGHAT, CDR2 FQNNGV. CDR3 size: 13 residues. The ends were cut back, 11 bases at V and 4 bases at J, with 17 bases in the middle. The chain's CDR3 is CAYRQEWGTEAFF. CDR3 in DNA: TGTGCCTACAGGCAGGAGTGGGGCACTGAAGCTTTCTTT.

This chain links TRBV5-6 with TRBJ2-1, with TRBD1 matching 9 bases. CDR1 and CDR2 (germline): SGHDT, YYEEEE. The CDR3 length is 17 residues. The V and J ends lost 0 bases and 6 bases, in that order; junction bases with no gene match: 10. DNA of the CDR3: TGTGCCAGCAGCTTGGCCATAGGGACAGGGTTAAGCAATGAGCAGTTCTTC. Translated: CASSLAIGTGLSNEQFF.

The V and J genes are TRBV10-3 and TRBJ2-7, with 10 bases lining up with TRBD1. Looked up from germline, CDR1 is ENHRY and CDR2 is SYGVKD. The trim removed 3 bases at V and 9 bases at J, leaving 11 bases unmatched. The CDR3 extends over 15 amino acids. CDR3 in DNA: TGTGCCATCAGTGAAGTGAGACAGGGGGCAACAGGGCAGTACTTC. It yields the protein CAISEVRQGATGQYF.

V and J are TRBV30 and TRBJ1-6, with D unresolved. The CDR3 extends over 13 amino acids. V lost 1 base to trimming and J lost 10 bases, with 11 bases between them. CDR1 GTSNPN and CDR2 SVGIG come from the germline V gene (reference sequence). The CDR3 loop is CAWSAPGQSPLHF. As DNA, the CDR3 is TGTGCCTGGAGTGCCCCCGGGCAATCACCCCTCCACTTT. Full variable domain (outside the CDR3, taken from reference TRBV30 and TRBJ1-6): SQTIHQWPATLVQPVGSPLSLECTVEGTSNPNLYWYRQAAGRGLQLLFYSVGIGQISSEVPQNLSASRPQDRQFILSSKKLLLSDSGFYLCAWSAPGQSPLHFGNGTRLTVT.

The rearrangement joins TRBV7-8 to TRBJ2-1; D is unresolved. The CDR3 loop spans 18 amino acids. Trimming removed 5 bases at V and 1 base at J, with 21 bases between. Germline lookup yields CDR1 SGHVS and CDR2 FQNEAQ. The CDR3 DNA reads TGTGCCAGCAGCCCCCTAGGCGCCACTCTAGAGTCCTACAATGAGCAGTTCTTC. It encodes CASSPLGATLESYNEQFF. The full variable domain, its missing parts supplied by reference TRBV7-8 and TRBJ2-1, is GAGVSQSPRYKVAKRGQDVALRCDPISGHVSLFWYQQALGQGPEFLTYFQNEAQLDKSGLPSDRFFAERPEGSVSTLKIQRTQQEDSAVYLCASSPLGATLESYNEQFFGPGTRLTVL.